Below are 26 T cell receptor beta chains sequenced from a single sample in a study of blood T cell repertoires in COVID-19. Sequencing used immunoSEQ multiplex PCR; TCRdb keeps in-frame clones, though not all of them. This table has approximately 67,000 clones, 82% appearing once. The sequenced sample consisted of peripheral blood. Receptors were obtained from a man in his sixties with acute or convalescent COVID-19.

V and J are TRBV10-3 and TRBJ2-1; TRBD2 agrees at 10 bases. Trimming removed 0 bases from V and 8 bases from J; junction bases left unmatched: 7. This CDR3 contains 16 residues. Germline CDR1 and CDR2: ENHRY and SYGVKD. DNA for the CDR3: TGTGCCATCAGTGAGTCGAGGCTAGCGGGGGAGTATGAGCAGTTCTTC. Its translation is CAISESRLAGEYEQFF.

This clone has just one count. V usage is TRBV18 and J usage is TRBJ2-3, with 9 bases fitting TRBD2. Germline CDR1 reads KGHSH; CDR2 reads LQKENI. The CDR3 spans 16 residues. V dropped 6 bases and J dropped 3; count of bases not matched to a gene: 10. The DNA for the CDR3 is TGTGCCAGCTCTCTCCAAAGGCGGGGGGGAACAGATACGCAGTATTTT. This translates into CASSLQRRGGTDTQYF.

The chain has TRBV6-5 and TRBJ1-6; 8 nucleotides agree with TRBD1. V gave up 6 bases and J gave up 7 bases; unmatched junction bases: 5. This CDR3 contains 14 residues. Germline V CDR1 and CDR2: MNHEY, SVGAGI. CDR3 in DNA: TGTGCCAGCAGGGACAGGGTAGAGAATTCACCCCTCCACTTT. Encoded protein: CASRDRVENSPLHF.

The chain has TRBV6-4 and TRBJ2-5, with D perhaps TRBD2 (5 bases). Germline assignment: CDR1 MRHNA and CDR2 SNTAGT. V lost 5 bases to trimming and J lost 4 bases, with 11 bases between them. This CDR3 is 13 amino acids long. CDR3 loop: CASSQSRGETQYF. The CDR3 nucleotides are TGTGCCAGCAGTCAAAGTCGGGGAGAGACCCAGTACTTC.

This rearrangement joins TRBV19 to TRBJ1-1, with 8 bases aligning to TRBD1. In germline, CDR1 is LNHDA, CDR2 SQIVND (reference sequence). V lost 6 bases and J lost 0; bases outside the gene matches: 12. The CDR3 totals 17 residues. The CDR3, as DNA: TGTGCCAGTAGCCGTGTAGGACAGGGATTAGTGAACACTGAAGCTTTCTTT. Translating it yields CASSRVGQGLVNTEAFF.

The chain recombines TRBV6-5 with TRBJ1-1; 10 bases agree with TRBD1. Germline loops: CDR1 MNHEY, CDR2 SVGAGI. V was pared by 6 bases and J by 5 bases, with 6 bases of the junction left unmatched. The CDR3 consists of 14 residues. CDR3 DNA sequence: TGTGCCAGCAGCCCGACAGGGGGCGGTACTGAAGCTTTCTTT. This gives the protein CASSPTGGGTEAFF.

This clone was observed a single time. The chain links TRBV6-4 to TRBJ2-7; D is perhaps TRBD2 (5 bases). V was cut by 4 bases and J by 2 bases, with 15 bases left in between. The germline gives CDR1 MRHNA, CDR2 SNTAGT. This CDR3 has 15 amino acids. CDR3 sequence: CASSVNLGETYEQYF. The CDR3 coding sequence is TGTGCCAGCAGTGTCAATCTCGGGGAAACCTACGAGCAGTACTTC.

The chain joins TRBV5-6 to TRBJ2-7; possibly TRBD1 for D (5 bases). Trimming stripped 3 bases from V and 5 bases from J, with 9 bases between. The CDR3 loop spans 12 amino acids. Germline lookup yields CDR1 SGHDT and CDR2 YYEEEE. CDR3 bases: TGTGCCAGCAGCTACCTAGGGGACGAGCAGTACGTC. This sequence encodes CASSYLGDEQYV.

J is TRBJ1-3 and V is TRBV27; TRBD1 matches at 7 bases. This CDR3 has 14 amino acids. CDR1 is MNHEY, CDR2 SMNVEV, per germline (reference sequence). The V segment lost 7 bases and the J segment 4 bases; nucleotides outside the gene matches: 7. CDR3: CASKVQGRGNTIYF. As DNA, the CDR3 is TGTGCCAGCAAAGTACAGGGGCGCGGAAACACCATATATTTT.

The V and J genes are TRBV2 and TRBJ1-4; 11 bases align to TRBD1. The V and J ends lost 6 bases and 7 bases, in that order; junction bases with no gene match: 4. CDR3 length equals 14 residues. The V gene's germline CDR1 is SNHLY and CDR2 FYNNEI. The CDR3 region is CASSYGTGGEKLFF. CDR3 coding DNA: TGTGCCAGCAGCTATGGGACAGGGGGTGAAAAACTGTTTTTT.

CDR3: CASSIEGGQSNYYSNQPQHF. The CDR3 DNA reads as TGTGCCAGTAGTATAGAGGGGGGACAGAGCAACTACTATAGCAATCAGCCCCAGCATTTT. This chain uses TRBV19 with TRBJ1-5; 7 bases are a match to TRBD1. J was trimmed by 0 bases and V by 0 bases; bases with no gene match: 14. Germline CDR1 is LNHDA and CDR2 is SQIVND (reference sequence). The CDR3 sequence is 20 residues long. Variable domain in full (rest from reference TRBV19 and TRBJ1-5): DGGITQSPKYLFRKEGQNVTLSCEQNLNHDAMYWYRQDPGQGLRLIYYSQIVNDFQKGDIAEGYSVSREKKESFPLTVTSAQKNPTAFYLCASSIEGGQSNYYSNQPQHFGDGTRLSIL.

The chain recombines TRBV6-2 or TRBV6-3 with TRBJ2-2; D remains ambiguous. The CDR3 length is 14 residues. Trimming left V 0 bases short and J 4 bases short, with 6 bases between. Germline CDR1 reads MNHEY; CDR2 reads SVGEGT. The CDR3 region is CASSYSVSTGELFF. Here the CDR3 DNA reads TGTGCCAGCAGTTACTCAGTCAGCACCGGGGAGCTGTTTTTT.

This chain uses TRBV9 with TRBJ2-3; 14 bases align to TRBD2. CDR3 length: 18 residues. With 2 bases clipped from V and 0 bases from J, the junction kept 5 bases outside the gene matches. Germline assignment: CDR1 SGDLS and CDR2 YYNGEE. CDR3 sequence reads: CASSVGTSGGASTDTQYF. The CDR3 DNA reads as TGTGCCAGCAGCGTCGGGACTAGCGGGGGAGCGAGCACAGATACGCAGTATTTT.

In this sample, this clone turned up once. The chain is built from TRBV12-2 and TRBJ1-5; the D segment call TRBD1 is taken from the table without a DNA check. TRBV12-2 is marked as a pseudogene. CDR3 length: 16 residues. The CDR3 nucleotides are TGTGCAAGTCGCTTCAGAGACAGGGATAGCAATCAGCCCCAGCATTTT. Amino acid sequence: CASRFRDRDSNQPQHF.

The chain joins TRBV7-9 to TRBJ2-3; no clear D. Trimming took 5 bases from V and 5 from J, leaving 8 bases between them. The length of the CDR3 is 12 residues. Per germline, CDR1 SEHNR and CDR2 FQNEAQ (reference sequence). Here the CDR3 DNA reads TGTGCCAGCAGCCGCGTGTTAGATACGCAGTATTTT. This translates into CASSRVLDTQYF. Drawing the rest from reference TRBV7-9 and TRBJ2-3, the complete variable domain is DTGVSQNPRHKITKRGQNVTFRCDPISEHNRLYWYRQTLGQGPEFLTYFQNEAQLEKSRLLSDRFSAERPKGSFSTLEIQRTEQGDSAMYLCASSRVLDTQYFGPGTRLTVL.

The V and J genes are TRBV6-2 or TRBV6-3 and TRBJ1-1; a possible D gene is TRBD1 (5 bases). CDR1 and CDR2 from the germline V gene are MNHEY and SVGEGT. V lost 3 bases, J lost 0 bases, and 14 bases lay in between. The CDR3 runs to 16 residues. The CDR3 DNA is TGTGCCAGCAGTTATAGAGAGACAGTCATGAACACTGAAGCTTTCTTT. Its protein is CASSYRETVMNTEAFF.

This chain connects TRBV6-5 to TRBJ1-4; unclear D gene. Trimming removed 5 bases from V and 8 bases from J, with 15 bases in between. The CDR3 is made up of 14 amino acids. Germline CDR1 reads MNHEY; CDR2 reads SVGAGI. The DNA of the CDR3 is TGTGCCAGCAGTACTAGTCGAGGTTCCGAAAAACTGTTTTTT. This translates into CASSTSRGSEKLFF.

In DNA, the CDR3 is TGTGCCATCAGCAAACAGGGGCGAAGCACTGAAGCTTTCTTT. Translation: CAISKQGRSTEAFF. The V gene is TRBV10-3, the J gene TRBJ1-1; 7 nucleotides match TRBD1. Germline CDR1 is ENHRY and CDR2 is SYGVKD. V shed 6 bases, J shed 4 bases, and the junction held 8 bases outside the gene matches. CDR3 length: 14 amino acids.

A few counts support this clone. This chain uses TRBV14 with TRBJ1-2; tentative D call: TRBD1 (6 bases). The CDR3 loop spans 13 amino acids. V lost 0 bases, J lost 7 bases, and 9 bases lay in between. In germline, CDR1 is SGHDN, CDR2 FVKESK. The CDR3, as DNA: TGTGCCAGCAGCCAAGAACCCAGGGGTGGCTACACCTTC. Translating gives CASSQEPRGGYTF.

This chain uses TRBV7-9 with TRBJ2-5, with TRBD2 matching over 11 bases. Trimming at V came to 4 bases and at J to 1 base, leaving 8 bases not matched to a gene. Per the germline V gene, CDR1 is SEHNR and CDR2 is FQNEAQ (reference sequence). There are 17 residues in the CDR3. As DNA, the CDR3 is TGTGCCAGCAGCTCCTCAAGACTAGCGGGGACCCAAGAGACCCAGTACTTC. It encodes CASSSSRLAGTQETQYF.

This clone was seen only once. The gene calls are TRBV29-1 and TRBJ2-3, with 9 bases lining up with TRBD2. This CDR3 has 15 residues. Unmatched junction bases numbered 10, after V lost 4 bases and J lost 5 bases. Germline-derived CDR1 and CDR2 are SQVTM and ANQGSEA. CDR3 residues: CSVVYRGGAVDTQYF. The CDR3, as DNA: TGCAGCGTTGTTTATCGCGGGGGGGCGGTAGATACGCAGTATTTT.

The chain joins TRBV6-2 or TRBV6-3 to TRBJ2-1; TRBD2 matches 12 bases. Germline V CDR1 and CDR2: MNHEY, SVGEGT. With 4 bases clipped from V and 7 bases from J, the junction kept 8 bases outside the gene matches. The CDR3 spans 16 residues. The CDR3 protein is CASSLTSGGLGNEQFF. CDR3 nucleotides: TGTGCCAGCAGTTTAACTAGCGGGGGGCTTGGAAATGAGCAGTTCTTC.

The V call is TRBV5-8, the J call TRBJ1-6; 7 bases line up with TRBD1. The J segment lost 7 bases and the V segment lost 2 bases, leaving 12 bases of the junction unmatched. The CDR3 has 17 amino acids. Germline V lookup: CDR1 SGHTS, CDR2 YDEGEE. DNA of the CDR3: TGTGCCAGCAGCTTACATAAAGGGACAGCGAAGAATTCACCCCTCCACTTT. Translation gives CASSLHKGTAKNSPLHF.

The chain employs TRBV7-2 and TRBJ1-1, with D possibly being TRBD1 (6 bases). CDR1 SGHTA and CDR2 FQGNSA come from the germline V gene. The CDR3 consists of 12 residues. V gave up 5 bases and J gave up 6 bases, with 10 bases separating them. The CDR3 is CASSGRGAEAFF. The CDR3 DNA reads TGTGCCAGCAGCGGCAGGGGCGCTGAAGCTTTCTTT.

This clone was seen only once. V and J are TRBV2 and TRBJ1-1; 7 bases match TRBD1. This CDR3 comprises 14 residues. Germline V CDR1 and CDR2: SNHLY, FYNNEI. V was pared by 6 bases and J by 3 bases, with 7 bases of the junction left unmatched. Here the CDR3 reads CASRKGAADTEAFF. CDR3 coding DNA: TGTGCCAGCAGGAAGGGGGCTGCGGACACTGAAGCTTTCTTT. The variable domain in full, completed from reference TRBV2 and TRBJ1-1, reads EPEVTQTPSHQVTQMGQEVILRCVPISNHLYFYWYRQILGQKVEFLVSFYNNEISEKSEIFDDQFSVERPDGSNFTLKIRSTKLEDSAMYFCASRKGAADTEAFFGQGTRLTVV.

This chain uses TRBV28 with TRBJ1-2; D is uncertain. Per germline, CDR1 MDHEN and CDR2 SYDVKM. This CDR3 is 12 amino acids long. V lost 6 bases, J lost 4 bases, and 9 bases lay in between. Here the CDR3 DNA reads TGTGCCAGCAGACAGAATACCTATGGCTACACCTTC. This gives the protein CASRQNTYGYTF.